This TCR beta chain was documented in a study of tumor-infiltrating lymphocytes in primary liver carcinoma. Study information: The tumors ranged from about 4.2 to 10 cm across and fell within stage T1-T3 N0M0. Notes on the study in general: Paired tumor-adjacent and tumor-blood samples overlapped less than tumor region pairs did.

Concerning this clonotype: The antigen is not known. One end of the junction is discordant with germline, which a read error may explain.

From approximately 450 ng total RNA, TCR beta cDNA was generated with a primer in the constant region. Library construction for TCR beta comprised three nested multiplex PCR rounds performed with slightly modified ARM-PCR. Primers for the first two PCR rounds were TRBV1-TRBV30 forward primers and a C-beta reverse primer (about 9 cycles per round). Each CDR3 protein is one row after TCRdb ran MiXCR on the multiplex PCR reads. The data show roughly 180,000 distinct CDR3 sequences, 50% to 75% seen once. Germline DNA was also extracted, and blood RNA was taken from unsorted whole blood. The CDR3 contains 13 residues. Germline V CDR1 and CDR2: SGHAT, FQNNGV.

V gene TRBV11-2 combines with J gene TRBJ2-1; 11 bases map to TRBD1. The sequence was collected from a man aged 40-49 years with primary liver carcinoma and hepatitis B virus infection. The sample comprised peripheral blood. This CDR3 is CASPGQGDNEQLF. The CDR3 nucleotides read TGTGCCAGTCCGGGACAGGGGGACAATGAGCAGCTCTTC.